These 24 T cell receptor beta chains were sequenced from one sample in a study of OX40 agonist ivuxolimab in advanced cancers. The assay was immunoSEQ multiplex PCR, and TCRdb's table has in-frame clones only and misses some. The table has some 57,000 clones, roughly 90% seen once. Sequencing used CD4+ or CD8+ T cells sorted from blood, obtained in a trial of the OX40 agonist ivuxolimab. The receptors were gathered from an adult with an advanced solid tumor such as melanoma, head and neck, liver or kidney cancer.

The gene calls are TRBV5-6 and TRBJ2-3, with D unclear. Per the germline V gene, CDR1 is SGHDT and CDR2 is YYEEEE. This CDR3 is built from 13 residues. V gave up 0 bases and J gave up 2 bases, with 4 bases separating them. The CDR3 loop is CASSLDPTDTQYF. CDR3 DNA: TGTGCCAGCAGCTTGGACCCCACAGATACGCAGTATTTT.

This clone was counted a single time. The chain couples TRBV2 to TRBJ1-5, with D perhaps matching TRBD1 (6 bases). The CDR3 has 15 amino acids. The V gene lost 6 bases and the J gene lost 9 bases, with 21 bases spanning the gap. Germline V gene sequence: CDR1 SNHLY, CDR2 FYNNEI. The CDR3 here is CASSRRQERPGPQHF. In DNA form, the CDR3 reads TGTGCCAGCAGCCGTCGACAGGAACGTCCGGGGCCCCAGCATTTT. The complete variable domain, with remaining parts taken from reference TRBV2 and TRBJ1-5, reads EPEVTQTPSHQVTQMGQEVILRCVPISNHLYFYWYRQILGQKVEFLVSFYNNEISEKSEIFDDQFSVERPDGSNFTLKIRSTKLEDSAMYFCASSRRQERPGPQHFGDGTRLSIL.

The gene calls are TRBV9 and TRBJ2-3; tentative D call: TRBD1 (6 bases). V lost 0 bases and J 0 bases, leaving 11 bases between the germline ends. The CDR3 is 16 amino acids. Germline V gene data show CDR1 as SGDLS and CDR2 as YYNGEE. CDR3 sequence reads: CASSVEGVYSTDTQYF. CDR3 bases: TGTGCCAGCAGCGTAGAGGGGGTCTATAGCACAGATACGCAGTATTTT.

The V and J genes are TRBV28 and TRBJ2-2, with D possibly called TRBD1 or TRBD2 (6 bases each). Germline V gene lookup returns CDR1 MDHEN and CDR2 SYDVKM. V gave up 3 bases and J gave up 6 bases, with 8 bases separating them. This CDR3 is built from 13 residues. In DNA, the CDR3 is TGTGCCAGCAGTTTTAGGGGGGCCGGGGAGCTGTTTTTT. As protein: CASSFRGAGELFF.

This chain joins TRBV30 and TRBJ1-1; D not certain. There are 14 residues in the CDR3. Germline V gene lookup returns CDR1 GTSNPN and CDR2 SVGIG (reference sequence). V lost 0 bases and J 3 bases, leaving 11 bases between the germline ends. The CDR3 bases are TGTGCCTGGAGTGTGTGGGGAGCCGACACTGAAGCTTTCTTT. Its protein is CAWSVWGADTEAFF. The entire variable domain, with the rest obtained from reference TRBV30 and TRBJ1-1, is as follows: SQTIHQWPATLVQPVGSPLSLECTVEGTSNPNLYWYRQAAGRGLQLLFYSVGIGQISSEVPQNLSASRPQDRQFILSSKKLLLSDSGFYLCAWSVWGADTEAFFGQGTRLTVV.

V and J are TRBV28 and TRBJ1-5; 8 bases fit TRBD1. Looked up from germline, CDR1 is MDHEN and CDR2 is SYDVKM. V shed 6 bases and J 2 bases; nucleotides not matched to a gene: 9. This CDR3 spans 16 amino acids. CDR3 DNA: TGTGCCAGCAGCTTAACAGGACAGGGCCGCAATCAGCCCCAGCATTTT. Encoded protein: CASSLTGQGRNQPQHF.

The genes are TRBV30 and TRBJ2-1, with D possibly being TRBD2 (6 bases). The V gene's germline CDR1 is GTSNPN and CDR2 SVGIG (reference sequence). Trimming stripped 0 bases from V and 9 bases from J, with 6 bases between. This CDR3 is built from 11 residues. CDR3 sequence reads: CAWSVAGEQFF. DNA of the CDR3: TGTGCCTGGAGTGTAGCGGGTGAGCAGTTCTTC. The variable domain in full, completed from reference TRBV30 and TRBJ2-1, reads SQTIHQWPATLVQPVGSPLSLECTVEGTSNPNLYWYRQAAGRGLQLLFYSVGIGQISSEVPQNLSASRPQDRQFILSSKKLLLSDSGFYLCAWSVAGEQFFGPGTRLTVL.

This rearrangement joins TRBV10-3 to TRBJ1-5, with TRBD1 identical over 8 bases. The V gene's germline CDR1 is ENHRY and CDR2 SYGVKD. V was clipped by 9 bases and J by 7 bases; unmatched bases: 8. The CDR3 length is 13 residues. CDR3 residues: CAIGQGTEQPQHF. CDR3 nucleotides: TGTGCCATAGGACAGGGCACCGAGCAGCCCCAGCATTTT.

CDR3 loop: CASSDRVAQPQHF. CDR3 nucleotides: TGTGCCAGCAGTGACAGGGTGGCTCAGCCCCAGCATTTT. The genes are TRBV6-5 and TRBJ1-5; 7 bases are a match to TRBD1. The CDR3 length is 13 residues. CDR1 MNHEY and CDR2 SVGAGI come from the germline V gene. The V segment lost 5 bases and the J segment 6 bases; nucleotides outside the gene matches: 4.

Only one count was recorded for this clone. This rearrangement joins TRBV30 to TRBJ1-1; D is unclear. The V and J ends lost 5 bases and 3 bases respectively, with 19 bases between them. CDR3 length: 15 amino acids. Germline-derived CDR1 and CDR2 are GTSNPN and SVGIG (reference sequence). In DNA, the CDR3 is TGTGCCTGGCAGGCCCCTACAGTGAACTACACTGAAGCTTTCTTT. It specifies CAWQAPTVNYTEAFF.

This clone was recorded only once. Other DNA sequences within the sample encode an identical CDR3. This chain joins TRBV4-2 and TRBJ2-3, with a tentative D call TRBD1 (5 bases). The CDR3 sequence is 14 residues long. Trimming took 1 base from V and 0 from J, leaving 5 bases between them. CDR1 LGHNA and CDR2 YNFKEQ come from the germline V gene. The CDR3 is CASSQAGSTDTQYF. CDR3 DNA: TGTGCCAGCAGCCAAGCAGGGAGCACAGATACGCAGTATTTT.

The rearrangement joins TRBV6-5 to TRBJ2-2; a weak D match, TRBD1 (6 bases). CDR1 and CDR2 (germline): MNHEY, SVGAGI. The germline V and J ends were trimmed by 2 bases and 4 bases, with 11 bases remaining between them. This CDR3 has 15 amino acids. CDR3 region: CASSYRTVSTGELFF. CDR3 nucleotides: TGTGCCAGCAGTTACAGGACAGTGTCCACCGGGGAGCTGTTTTTT.

This clone was detected only once. The V and J genes are TRBV15 and TRBJ1-2, with D uncertain. Trimming pared 1 base from V and 6 bases from J, leaving 18 bases between. The germline gives CDR1 LNHNV, CDR2 YYDKDF (reference sequence). The CDR3 covers 16 residues. The CDR3 sequence is CATSRAVYPTRDGYTF. CDR3 in DNA: TGTGCCACCAGCAGAGCGGTGTACCCAACAAGAGATGGCTACACCTTC.

This chain joins TRBV4-3 and TRBJ2-2; 10 bases agree with TRBD2. CDR1 LGHNA and CDR2 YSLEER come from the germline V gene. The CDR3 is 15 residues long. The V and J ends lost 4 bases and 4 bases, in that order; junction bases with no gene match: 3. CDR3 amino acids: CASSPTSGVTGELFF. The DNA of the CDR3 is TGCGCCAGCAGCCCAACTAGCGGGGTCACCGGGGAGCTGTTTTTT.

In its sample, this clone was seen once. This CDR3 is CAISPRGGLNNEQFF. In DNA, the CDR3 is TGTGCCATCAGTCCCCGGGGTGGCCTAAACAATGAGCAGTTCTTC. The V gene is TRBV10-3, the J gene TRBJ2-1; D may be TRBD2 (5 bases). This CDR3 spans 15 amino acids. The V gene's germline CDR1 is ENHRY and CDR2 SYGVKD. Deletions cut 5 bases from V and 5 bases from J, with 16 bases between.

This chain links TRBV2 with TRBJ1-5; 8 bases are shared with TRBD1. The CDR3 covers 14 residues. The V gene end was trimmed by 6 bases and the J gene end by 4 bases; junction bases not matched to a gene: 5. Germline assignment: CDR1 SNHLY and CDR2 FYNNEI. CDR3 bases: TGTGCCAGCAGCTACGGACAGGGAAATCAGCCCCAGCATTTT. As protein: CASSYGQGNQPQHF.

This chain uses TRBV28 with TRBJ1-5, with D tentatively TRBD1 (5 bases). Trimming cost V 4 bases and J 4 bases, with 17 bases left between them. CDR3 length equals 16 residues. Germline loops: CDR1 MDHEN, CDR2 SYDVKM. The CDR3 nucleotides are TGTGCCAGCAGTTCTTTAGGGGTATGGGGGAATCAGCCCCAGCATTTT. Its protein product is CASSSLGVWGNQPQHF.

This chain joins TRBV30 and TRBJ2-1; D is undetermined. The CDR3 runs to 17 residues. The ends were cut back, 1 base at V and 0 bases at J, with 16 bases in the middle. Germline V lookup: CDR1 GTSNPN, CDR2 SVGIG (reference sequence). CDR3 in amino acids: CAWSDTPPLSSYNEQFF. CDR3 sequence (DNA): TGTGCCTGGAGTGACACCCCCCCACTGAGCTCCTACAATGAGCAGTTCTTC.

The chain joins TRBV28 to TRBJ1-6; D is uncertain. CDR3 length: 13 amino acids. Germline CDR1 reads MDHEN; CDR2 reads SYDVKM. Trimming removed 2 bases from V and 7 bases from J, with 6 bases in between. The CDR3 DNA reads as TGTGCCAGCAGTTTAACGGGAAATTCACCCCTCCACTTT. Residues: CASSLTGNSPLHF.

The chain employs TRBV6-1 and TRBJ2-3, with 7 positions matching TRBD2. The V segment lost 1 base and the J segment 4 bases; nucleotides outside the gene matches: 8. The CDR3 runs 16 residues. Per the germline V gene, CDR1 is MNHNS and CDR2 is SASEGT. CDR3: CASSEVGGSESDTQYF. The CDR3 DNA reads as TGTGCCAGCAGTGAAGTCGGCGGGAGTGAGTCAGATACGCAGTATTTT.

There are a few counts of this clone. V gene TRBV19 combines with J gene TRBJ1-5; no firm D call. The ends were cut back, 6 bases at V and 1 base at J, with 7 bases in the middle. The CDR3 length is 13 residues. Germline V CDR1 and CDR2: LNHDA, SQIVND (reference sequence). The CDR3, as DNA: TGTGCCAGTAGGGCGGGGAGCAATCAGCCCCAGCATTTT. Translating it yields CASRAGSNQPQHF.

The count of this clone is one. This chain uses TRBV4-2 with TRBJ1-4, with D uncertain. From germline, CDR1 is LGHNA and CDR2 YNFKEQ. The V gene lost 2 bases and the J gene lost 9 bases, with 16 bases spanning the gap. The CDR3 loop spans 15 amino acids. The DNA of the CDR3 is TGTGCCAGCAGCCAATTTGCCTCCTTCTATAAAAAACTGTTTTTT. It codes for CASSQFASFYKKLFF.

The J gene is TRBJ1-2, the V gene TRBV4-3; D may be TRBD1 (6 bases). This CDR3 has 13 amino acids. Looked up from germline, CDR1 is LGHNA and CDR2 is YSLEER. V lost 5 bases and J lost 2, with 9 bases in between. The chain's CDR3 is CASSFGQNYGYTF. The CDR3 DNA reads as TGCGCCAGCAGCTTCGGACAGAACTATGGCTACACCTTC.

The CDR3 region is CAWSPSGNTIYF. The CDR3 coding sequence is TGTGCCTGGAGTCCCTCTGGAAACACCATATATTTT. V is TRBV30 and J is TRBJ1-3; D gene unclear. The CDR3 length is 12 residues. CDR1 is GTSNPN and CDR2 is SVGIG in the germline V gene (reference sequence). V shed 2 bases and J shed 0 bases, with 2 bases lying between them.